This TCR beta chain is drawn from a study of T cell responses to AZD1222 COVID-19 vaccine (dated by TCRdb to the early 2020s). Regarding the research as a whole: Because spike-specific TCR depth and breadth did not differ between the two schedules, AZD1222 recipients who got a second dose at roughly 4 weeks were pooled with those who got a second dose at roughly 12 weeks. Trial participants were enrolled into age subgroups of 18-55, 56-69 and 70-plus years, which contained about 150, 28 and 57 TCR-sequenced participants, respectively. TCR sequencing was performed for about 240 trial participants, of whom about 200 were given two doses of AZD1222 and around 25 were given two doses of MenACWY control vaccine. Findings and caveats that apply to the study as a whole: CD4 TCRs associated with the vaccine covered the entire spike protein, and the dominant responses were in regions 160-218 and 743-854. Conclusions about previously exposed vaccinees were limited because only six or seven AZD1222 recipients were SARS-CoV-2 seropositive at baseline. The 56-69-year group was small, and its depth increase did not reach significance, likely because of low power. Participants were mostly white British and included more females than males, and it was suggested by the authors that clonal diversity may have been underestimated. After two AZD1222 doses, spike-specific TCR breadth and depth were significantly higher than at day 0 and than in MenACWY recipients. Epitopes outside the regions mutated in the B.1.351 and B.1.1.7 variants were reportedly recognized by nearly half of the unique spike-specific TCRs. No day 14 peak-response samples were available, so repertoires were characterized only after the peak T cell response.

The CDR3 regions of human TCRbeta chains were subjected to immunosequencing. As for the original processing: Repertoire TCRs were checked for matches against a reference library of SARS-CoV-2-specific TCRs that had been generated using the MIRA antigen-specificity platform. Breadth was defined as the fraction of unique TCRs that were SARS-CoV-2-associated. Depth was defined as the fraction of total T cells that were SARS-CoV-2-associated. Using the MIRA data, each spike-specific TCR was assigned both to the spike region to which the TCR was reactive and to a CD4 or CD8 class. Log10-transformed breadth and depth values were compared by one-way ANOVA with Sidak's multiple comparisons tests. TCRdb re-hosts the immuneACCESS table, in-frame sequences only. Its copies lack some clones; in the studies checked, an unresolved V gene accounts for under half of them, and the cause for the rest is not known. V and J calls and clone size are as listed in that table; D and trimming were resolved from the DNA. In all, the sample holds about 140,000 clones, and about 87% of those were seen once. The top ten clones comprise 1.9% of the sample.

The time point label for this specimen denotes: baseline before first vaccination. Vaccinee samples came from UK trials COV001 and COV002, including a single-blind randomized controlled phase 2/3 trial of AZD1222 (ChAdOx1 nCoV-19) in healthy adults. For TCRbeta chain sequencing, PBMC samples were collected from trial participants at day 0 and at day 28 after the second dose. A remark on this clone: Its antigen has not been determined. Per-nucleotide qualities are absent, and no much larger clonotype sits a single base away.

Germline trimming: 5 bases from V, 0 bases from J; junction bases outside gene matches: 4. Based on the germline V gene, the CDR1 and CDR2 sequences are SGHAT and FQNNGV. The CDR3 runs 16 residues from the cysteine to the phenylalanine. Solely the CDR3 DNA is kept, with 48 bases framed from the first base. Sample: peripheral blood, taken on day 0 of AZD1222 vaccination. The sequence came from an adult in good health. The chain was built from TRBV11-2 and TRBJ2-3, with 11 bases aligning to TRBD2. This receptor carries the CDR3 CASSRWTSGSTDTQYF. At the DNA level, the sequence is TGTGCCAGCAGCCGATGGACTAGCGGGAGCACAGATACGCAGTATTTT.